Listed below are T cell receptor beta chains from one sample, sequenced in a study of OX40 agonist ivuxolimab in advanced cancers. Some clones are missing from TCRdb's copy, which holds only in-frame ones; the method was immunoSEQ multiplex PCR. This table has 70,000 or so clones, roughly nine tenths appearing once. Specimen: CD4+ or CD8+ T cells sorted from blood, collected in a trial of the OX40 agonist ivuxolimab. The receptors were sampled from an adult with an advanced solid tumor such as melanoma, head and neck, liver or kidney cancer. CDR3s include the opening cysteine and the closing phenylalanine or tryptophan. The D gene is left open where the match is weak. Clone sizes are given selectively: once, few, many, or a class where the clone is expanded.

-	TRBV10-3	-	TRBJ2-1	TGTGCCATCAGTGAGGAGGGAGTCGAGCAGTTCTTC	CAISEEGVEQFF
-	TRBV28	-	TRBJ1-1	TGTGCCAGCAGTTTATCGTCTGACACTGAAGCTTTCTTT	CASSLSSDTEAFF
-	TRBV27	TRBD2	TRBJ2-1	TGTGCCAGCAGGGGGTGGACTAGCGGGACCTACAATGAGCAGTTCTTC	CASRGWTSGTYNEQFF
-	TRBV5-4	TRBD2	TRBJ2-7	TGTGCCAGCAGCGCACTAGCGGGAGGGCCGGGCGAGCAGTACTTC	CASSALAGGPGEQYF
-	TRBV14	-	TRBJ2-5	TGTGCCAGCAGCCAAGACGCAGGGGCCCGGGGAACCCAGTACTTC	CASSQDAGARGTQYF
-	TRBV6-5	-	TRBJ2-1	TGTGCCAGCAGTTACGGGCTCGGCGGATACAATGAGCAGTTCTTC	CASSYGLGGYNEQFF
once	TRBV29-1	-	TRBJ2-7	TGCAGCGTTGGGGGCCAGTGGGAGCAGTACTTC	CSVGGQWEQYF
few	TRBV6-1	TRBD1	TRBJ1-2	TGTGCCAGCAGTGACCGGGACAGGGGGGTGAACTATGGCTACACCTTC	CASSDRDRGVNYGYTF
-	TRBV11-3	-	TRBJ1-1	TGTGCCAGCAGCTTACCAGGGAACACTGAAGCTTTCTTT	CASSLPGNTEAFF
-	TRBV6-1	-	TRBJ2-5	TGTGCCAGCAGTGAAGCCCTGATGTACCAAGAGACCCAGTACTTC	CASSEALMYQETQYF
-	TRBV19	-	TRBJ2-7	TGTGCCAGTAGGAAGAACCGGGACGGCCGGTACGGGGAGCAGTACTTC	CASRKNRDGRYGEQYF
-	TRBV7-3	TRBD1	TRBJ2-7	TGTGCCAGCAGCCCGACAGGGGAAATTTCCTACGAGCAGTACTTC	CASSPTGEISYEQYF
-	TRBV2	-	TRBJ1-2	TGTGCCGGCAGGGGCAGCGACTATGGCTACACCTTC	CAGRGSDYGYTF
-	TRBV5-1	-	TRBJ2-3	TGCGCCAGCAGCCTGCGTACTAGCACAGATACGCAGTATTTT	CASSLRTSTDTQYF
few	TRBV9	TRBD1	TRBJ1-1	TGTGCCAGCAGCGTAGTAGGGACAGGGGGCTCGGGAACTGAAGCTTTCTTT	CASSVVGTGGSGTEAFF
-	TRBV5-1	-	TRBJ2-2	TGCGCCAGCAGCTTCGAGATCTTCACCGGGGAGCTGTTTTTT	CASSFEIFTGELFF
once	TRBV5-8	TRBD1	TRBJ1-5	TGTGCCAGCAGCTTAGTGACAGGGGCTTCTAGCAATCAGCCCCAGCATTTT	CASSLVTGASSNQPQHF
once	TRBV7-6	TRBD1	TRBJ1-2	TGTGCCAGCAGCTTAGAAGCAGGGGGCCGTCGAGGCTACACCTTC	CASSLEAGGRRGYTF
once	TRBV10-3	-	TRBJ2-5	TGTGCCATCAGTGATGGACTAAAAGAGACCCAGTACTTC	CAISDGLKETQYF
-	TRBV15	-	TRBJ2-2	TGTGCCACCAGCAGGTATCTCGGGGAGCTGTTTTTT	CATSRYLGELFF
-	TRBV29-1	-	TRBJ1-1	TGCAGCGTTCACGGGGGGCCTACTGAAGCTTTCTTT	CSVHGGPTEAFF
-	TRBV7-8	-	TRBJ1-1	TGTGCCAGCAGCCTACAGGGTAACACTGAAGCTTTCTTT	CASSLQGNTEAFF
-	TRBV18	-	TRBJ1-2	TGTGCCAGCTCACCACAGGGGTCCGGGGGCTACACCTTC	CASSPQGSGGYTF